A single sample gave rise to the 32 T cell receptor beta chains below, sequenced in a study of T cell responses to AZD1222 COVID-19 vaccine. Assay: immunoSEQ multiplex PCR; the TCRdb copy retains only in-frame clones and omits some. This table holds some 170,000 clones, roughly 91% found once. Specimen: peripheral blood, collected 28 days after the second dose of the MenACWY control vaccine. These receptors were taken from an adult who received the MenACWY meningococcal vaccine as a control.

The chain recombines TRBV5-5 with TRBJ1-2, with 7 nucleotides matching TRBD1. The CDR3 is 14 amino acids. Germline CDR1 SGHKS, CDR2 YYEKEE (reference sequence). Trimming took 3 bases from V and 8 from J; bases not matched to a gene: 10. CDR3 DNA sequence: TGTGCCAGCAGCTCCTCGGAGACAGGGATGGGCTACACCTTC. Its translation: CASSSSETGMGYTF.

This rearrangement joins TRBV21-1 to TRBJ1-5. TRBV21-1 constitutes a pseudogene. CDR3 length equals 14 residues. The CDR3 is CASSLRGVGQPQHF. The CDR3 nucleotides read TGTGCCAGCAGCTTAAGGGGGGTTGGGCAGCCCCAGCATTTT.

CDR3: CASSPGTGGMVSPLHF. In DNA, the CDR3 is TGTGCCAGCAGCCCGGGGACAGGGGGGATGGTATCACCCCTCCACTTT. This chain connects TRBV9 to TRBJ1-6, with 11 bases lining up with TRBD1. Germline trimming cut 4 bases from V and 10 bases from J; bases unmatched to any gene: 10. This CDR3 has 16 residues. CDR1 is SGDLS and CDR2 is YYNGEE in the germline V gene.

The rearrangement links TRBV28 to TRBJ2-6; D is possibly TRBD1 (6 bases). The germline gives CDR1 MDHEN, CDR2 SYDVKM. The CDR3 has 16 residues. Trimming shortened V by 8 bases and J by 2 bases, and 16 bases separated the two germline ends. The CDR3 is CASRGTNRAGANVLTF. CDR3 DNA: TGTGCCAGCCGAGGGACAAACAGGGCTGGGGCCAACGTCCTGACTTTC.

The chain joins TRBV7-2 to TRBJ2-1, with TRBD2 matching over 15 bases. The CDR3 is 18 residues long. V gave up 4 bases and J gave up 1 base; unmatched junction bases: 5. Germline V gene data show CDR1 as SGHTA and CDR2 as FQGNSA. The CDR3 protein is CASSSRTSGGASYNEQFF. In DNA form, the CDR3 reads TGTGCCAGCAGCTCGAGGACTAGCGGGGGGGCATCCTACAATGAGCAGTTCTTC.

The chain has TRBV6-5 and TRBJ1-2; 7 bases line up with TRBD1. CDR3 length: 15 residues. V was clipped by 7 bases and J by 3 bases; unmatched bases: 11. Germline V gives CDR1 MNHEY, CDR2 SVGAGI. This CDR3 reads CASTPGQPGDYGYTF. The CDR3 region has the DNA TGTGCCAGCACCCCGGGACAGCCGGGGGACTATGGCTACACCTTC.

This sequence joins TRBV24-1 and TRBJ2-3; D might be TRBD1 (6 bases). V was trimmed by 3 bases and J by 3 bases, leaving 15 bases between them. The length of the CDR3 is 16 residues. CDR1 is KGHDR and CDR2 is SFDVKD in the germline V gene. CDR3 residues: CATSDQQGSATDTQYF. The CDR3 DNA is TGTGCCACCAGTGATCAACAGGGTTCGGCGACAGATACGCAGTATTTT.

This clone has just one count. The chain has TRBV28 and TRBJ1-1, with D possibly being TRBD1 (5 bases). Germline CDR1 is MDHEN and CDR2 is SYDVKM. Trimming pared 4 bases from V and 13 bases from J, leaving 16 bases between. The CDR3 has 12 amino acids. The CDR3 region is CASSSVGRVGFF. The CDR3 DNA reads TGTGCCAGCAGTTCAGTGGGGCGAGTTGGTTTCTTT.

J is TRBJ1-4 and V is TRBV11-1, with 8 bases aligning to TRBD1. This CDR3 has 13 residues. After removal of 5 bases from V and 8 bases from J, the junction contained 4 bases not matched to a gene. Germline values: CDR1 SGHAT, CDR2 FQDESV (reference sequence). The CDR3 sequence: CASSLGQAEKLFF. In DNA, the CDR3 is TGTGCCAGCAGCCTGGGACAGGCGGAAAAACTGTTTTTT.

CDR3 region: CASSLRGGEVGGYTF. The CDR3 bases are TGTGCCAGCAGCTTACGCGGAGGAGAGGTGGGCGGCTACACCTTC. This rearrangement joins TRBV5-6 to TRBJ1-2; D is unresolved. Looked up from germline, CDR1 is SGHDT and CDR2 is YYEEEE. CDR3 length: 15 amino acids. V was cut by 2 bases and J by 8 bases, with 19 bases left in between. Using reference TRBV5-6 and TRBJ1-2 for the parts outside the CDR3, the full variable domain is DAGVTQSPTHLIKTRGQQVTLRCSPKSGHDTVSWYQQALGQGPQFIFQYYEEEERQRGNFPDRFSGHQFPNYSSELNVNALLLGDSALYLCASSLRGGEVGGYTFGSGTRLTVV.

The chain has TRBV4-2 and TRBJ1-1, with 11 bases that match TRBD1. CDR1 is LGHNA and CDR2 is YNFKEQ in the germline V gene. Losses at the gene ends were 5 bases for V and 7 bases for J; bases not matched to a gene: 9. The CDR3 sequence is 15 residues long. In DNA form, the CDR3 reads TGTGCCAGCAGCTTCACCGGGACAGGGGGAATTGAAGCTTTCTTT. This sequence encodes CASSFTGTGGIEAFF.

The chain carries TRBV5-1 and TRBJ2-1, with TRBD2 matching 12 bases. The V gene end was trimmed by 4 bases and the J gene end by 1 base; junction bases not matched to a gene: 12. There are 19 residues in the CDR3. Per germline, CDR1 SGHRS and CDR2 YFSETQ. CDR3 in amino acids: CASSKTLAGGPRSYNEQFF. CDR3 DNA: TGCGCCAGCAGCAAGACCCTAGCGGGGGGGCCGAGGTCCTACAATGAGCAGTTCTTC.

This clone was found once. The chain combines TRBV15 with TRBJ1-2; D gene ambiguous. V shed 3 bases and J shed 8 bases, with 10 bases lying between them. CDR1 and CDR2 (germline): LNHNV, YYDKDF (reference sequence). The length of the CDR3 is 12 residues. The CDR3 nucleotides read TGTGCCACCAGCAGTGCCAGTGGGGGCTACACCTTC. It yields the protein CATSSASGGYTF.

The chain joins TRBV30 to TRBJ1-2; 9 bases line up with TRBD1. This CDR3 has 14 residues. Per germline, CDR1 GTSNPN and CDR2 SVGIG (reference sequence). After removal of 1 base from V and 3 bases from J, the junction contained 3 bases not matched to a gene. CDR3 coding DNA: TGTGCCTGGAGTGGGGGGGACAGGGACTATGGCTACACCTTC. Translated: CAWSGGDRDYGYTF.

V and J are TRBV29-1 and TRBJ1-2; D unclear. V was pared by 1 base and J by 2 bases, with 17 bases between. This CDR3 comprises 16 residues. CDR1 and CDR2 (germline): SQVTM, ANQGSEA. The CDR3 DNA follows: TGCAGCGTTGAAGGCGGGGAGACACCCCGGAACTATGGCTACACCTTC. It is translated as CSVEGGETPRNYGYTF.

The V gene is TRBV6-6, the J gene TRBJ2-1; D tentatively reads TRBD1 or TRBD2 (6 bases each). Trimming left V 4 bases short and J 10 bases short, with 17 bases between. This CDR3 has 14 amino acids. CDR1 is MNHNY and CDR2 is SVGAGI in the germline V gene (reference sequence). The CDR3 region is CASSSRGGTGEQFF. Here the CDR3 DNA reads TGTGCCAGCAGTTCGCGGGGAGGCACAGGGGAGCAGTTCTTC.

A word on this clone: Other DNA variants within this sample encode the same CDR3. The chain couples TRBV4-1 to TRBJ2-7, with 8 nucleotides matching TRBD1. This CDR3 region has 14 residues. The junction had 4 bases not matched to a gene; V was cut back by 1 base and J by 5 bases. CDR1 is MGHRA, CDR2 YSYEKL, per germline. The CDR3 bases are TGCGCCAGCAGCCAAGTTGGGACAGGTGACGAGCAGTACTTC. Amino acids: CASSQVGTGDEQYF.

This clone showed up just once. J is TRBJ1-1 and V is TRBV19, with D tentatively TRBD1 (6 bases). V lost 4 bases to trimming and J lost 1 base, with 7 bases between them. Germline values: CDR1 LNHDA, CDR2 SQIVND (reference sequence). The CDR3 runs 13 residues. The CDR3 bases are TGTGCCAGTAGTACGGACAGGAACACTGAAGCTTTCTTT. Its protein is CASSTDRNTEAFF.

The rearrangement links TRBV5-1 to TRBJ2-5; weak D call: TRBD1 (6 bases). Germline CDR1 and CDR2: SGHRS and YFSETQ. This CDR3 has 16 amino acids. Trimming took off 4 bases at V and 3 bases at J, with 19 bases between the two ends. CDR3: CASSLTLPGEEETQYF. CDR3 nucleotide sequence: TGCGCCAGCAGCCTCACATTGCCAGGGGAAGAAGAGACCCAGTACTTC.

The chain links TRBV2 to TRBJ2-2, with D unresolved. CDR1 and CDR2 (germline): SNHLY, FYNNEI. The ends were cut back, 3 bases at V and 8 bases at J, with 7 bases in the middle. The CDR3 runs 12 residues. In DNA form, the CDR3 reads TGTGCCAGCAGTGACCCTTTGGGGGAGCTGTTTTTT. Protein sequence: CASSDPLGELFF.

The gene calls are TRBV6-2 or TRBV6-3 and TRBJ1-5; D is perhaps TRBD1 (5 bases). From germline, CDR1 is MNHEY and CDR2 SVGEGT. V gave up 4 bases and J gave up 0 bases, with 19 bases separating them. The CDR3 is 18 amino acids. The CDR3 reads CASSWNGGEGNSNQPQHF. Here the CDR3 DNA reads TGTGCCAGCAGTTGGAACGGGGGTGAGGGCAATAGCAATCAGCCCCAGCATTTT.

The chain has TRBV5-1 and TRBJ2-1; D possibly corresponds to TRBD2 (6 bases). The V end lost 4 bases, the J end lost 9 bases, and 11 bases lay between the germline ends. The CDR3 is made up of 12 amino acids. Germline V lookup: CDR1 SGHRS, CDR2 YFSETQ. Here the CDR3 reads CASSRRDTEQFF. The CDR3 nucleotides read TGCGCCAGCAGCAGGAGGGATACTGAGCAGTTCTTC.

The chain employs TRBV27 and TRBJ2-7, with TRBD1 matching over 12 bases. Germline V gene lookup returns CDR1 MNHEY and CDR2 SMNVEV (reference sequence). The junction had 11 bases not matched to a gene; V was cut back by 8 bases and J by 3 bases. The length of the CDR3 is 16 residues. The CDR3 loop reads CASQGTGGFPHYEQYF. The CDR3 bases are TGTGCCAGCCAAGGGACAGGGGGCTTCCCCCACTACGAGCAGTACTTC.

The chain combines TRBV24-1 with TRBJ1-3; no reliable D call. Germline lookup yields CDR1 KGHDR and CDR2 SFDVKD. Trimming cost V 4 bases and J 4 bases, with 7 bases left between them. CDR3 length equals 13 residues. The CDR3 protein is CATSESKGNTIYF. The CDR3 region has the DNA TGTGCCACCAGTGAGTCCAAAGGAAACACCATATATTTT.

The chain employs TRBV6-5 and TRBJ1-2; a weak D match, TRBD1 (6 bases). The ends were cut back, 0 bases at V and 6 bases at J, with 14 bases in the middle. This CDR3 spans 15 amino acids. CDR1 and CDR2 from the germline V gene are MNHEY and SVGAGI. The CDR3 is CASSYSPPGADGYTF. The CDR3 nucleotides read TGTGCCAGCAGTTACTCCCCGCCAGGGGCGGATGGCTACACCTTC.

The V and J genes are TRBV19 and TRBJ1-1; TRBD1 matches 7 bases. The germline CDR1 and CDR2 sequences are LNHDA and SQIVND (reference sequence). This CDR3 has 15 residues. J was trimmed by 7 bases and V by 4 bases; bases with no gene match: 12. As DNA, the CDR3 is TGTGCCAGTAGTAAAGGGGGCAGGCCTCCTTTTGAAGCTTTCTTT. Its translation is CASSKGGRPPFEAFF.

This chain uses TRBV2 with TRBJ1-4; tentatively, D is TRBD1 (5 bases). V lost 6 bases and J 8 bases, leaving 10 bases between the germline ends. This CDR3 is 12 amino acids long. Germline values: CDR1 SNHLY, CDR2 FYNNEI. CDR3 in amino acids: CASRGEREKLFF. The CDR3 region has the DNA TGTGCCAGCAGGGGGGAAAGGGAAAAACTGTTTTTT.

The chain links TRBV5-1 to TRBJ1-6, with unresolved D. V was clipped by 1 base and J by 7 bases, with 9 bases between them. The germline V gene has CDR1 SGHRS and CDR2 YFSETQ. This CDR3 is 14 amino acids long. The CDR3 loop reads CASSLSSLNSPLHF. For the CDR3, the DNA is TGCGCCAGCAGCTTGTCCAGCCTGAATTCACCCCTCCACTTT.

CDR3 residues: CASSARLAGGRDEQFF. The CDR3 bases are TGTGCCAGCAGTGCCCGACTAGCGGGGGGCCGGGATGAGCAGTTCTTC. The V call is TRBV6-1, the J call TRBJ2-1; TRBD2 matches 13 bases. The CDR3 runs 16 residues. Trimming removed 4 bases from V and 8 bases from J; junction bases left unmatched: 8. The germline CDR1 and CDR2 sequences are MNHNS and SASEGT.

This chain uses TRBV28 with TRBJ2-5; 8 nucleotides align to TRBD2. The V gene's germline CDR1 is MDHEN and CDR2 SYDVKM. The CDR3 consists of 16 residues. J gave up 6 bases and V 5 bases, and 14 bases lay outside the gene matches. The CDR3, as DNA: TGTGCCAGCAGTAACCACCTGGAGCGGGGGAAAAAGACCCAGTACTTC. It translates to CASSNHLERGKKTQYF.

This chain uses TRBV9 with TRBJ1-1, with TRBD1 as a possible D gene (5 bases). Germline assignment: CDR1 SGDLS and CDR2 YYNGEE. V lost 0 bases and J 0 bases, leaving 18 bases between the germline ends. CDR3 length: 18 amino acids. In nucleotides, the CDR3 is TGTGCCAGCAGCGTAGGGACACGGGGAAAAGGGATGAACACTGAAGCTTTCTTT. Translation: CASSVGTRGKGMNTEAFF.

The V gene is TRBV12-3 or TRBV12-4, the J gene TRBJ1-2, with 8 bases lining up with TRBD1. With V trimmed by 7 bases and J by 2 bases, 3 bases remained unmatched. CDR3 length equals 13 residues. As DNA, the CDR3 is TGTGCCAGCACCCGACAGGGGAACTATGGCTACACCTTC. Translating gives CASTRQGNYGYTF.